This T cell receptor beta chain was identified during a study of response to subunit inactivated influenza vaccine. Study conclusions and caveats: Authors suggested seasonal influenza vaccinations each recruit few new T cells.

TCRdb processed the RT-PCR reads anew with MiXCR; each CDR3 protein has one entry. Of approximately 520,000 distinct CDR3 sequences in the sample, over 25% were seen once. There are 15 residues in the CDR3. Trimming cost V 4 bases and J 4 bases, with 15 bases left between them. Per germline, CDR1 SGHRS and CDR2 YFSETQ. This clonotype came up a few times. Its cognate antigen is unknown. This chain joins TRBV5-1 and TRBJ1-3; D ambiguous. Sequences were derived from CD4+ T cells sorted from PBMCs, sampled 5 to 6 days after vaccination. This clonotype was obtained from a man over 45 who received an inactivated influenza vaccine. For the CDR3, the DNA is TGCGCCAGCAGCCCCGGAATGGGTAGGGGAAACACCATATATTTT. Its protein is CASSPGMGRGNTIYF.